Reported below is one T cell receptor (beta chain). The CDR3 is 11 residues long. The ends were cut back, 9 bases at V and 2 bases at J, with 8 bases in the middle. Germline V gene lookup returns CDR1 ENHRY and CDR2 SYGVKD. Generated by immunoSEQ multiplex PCR, the TCRdb table keeps only in-frame clones and is missing some. The table records roughly 410,000 clones, about 91% of them present only once. These data belong to a study of blood T cell repertoires in COVID-19. About the study: The United States, Italy and Spain supplied acute and convalescent COVID-19 samples.

In Seattle, patients joined the study during active infection and were tracked longitudinally. The sequencing input was peripheral blood. The source is a woman aged 40 to 49 with COVID-19, enrolled during active disease. This chain links TRBV10-3 with TRBJ2-7; D unresolved. The CDR3 reads CAIADPYEQYF. In nucleotides, the CDR3 is TGTGCCATTGCGGATCCCTACGAGCAGTACTTC.